This T cell receptor beta chain stems from a study of blood T cell repertoires in COVID-19. As for the study in general: The origin of the acute and convalescent COVID-19 samples was the United States, Italy and Spain. PBMCs, B-cell-depleted T cells, or T cells provided the cDNA or gDNA that made up the material.

The Seattle site enrolled patients during active infection and followed them longitudinally. The CDR3 runs to 15 residues. Trimming stripped 7 bases from V and 4 bases from J, with 17 bases between. Germline V gives CDR1 MDHEN, CDR2 SYDVKM. In the original workflow: Quantification of nucleated cells was approximated via reference gene primer amplification. The protocol was immunoSEQ multiplex PCR, while the TCRdb copy is restricted to in-frame clones and leaves out a portion. The V and J calls and clone size were taken over from that table, and D and trimming were inferred from the DNA. Counted here are 150,000 to 200,000 clones, roughly 84% occurring once; the ten biggest clones make up roughly 18%.

The source of this sequence is a person aged 65 to 79 with COVID-19, enrolled during active disease. The chain employs TRBV28 and TRBJ1-5; no clear D. The sequenced sample consisted of peripheral blood. This CDR3 is CASITQTGSNQPQHF. DNA of the CDR3: TGTGCCAGCATCACTCAGACGGGGTCTAATCAGCCCCAGCATTTT.